The clone carrying this T cell receptor beta chain was counted a few times. Its target is not known. MiXCR, applied by TCRdb to the reads, yields one record per CDR3 protein. The top ten hold 4.3% of the sample, which has over 300,000 distinct CDR3 sequences, 9.5% seen once. This CDR3 is 19 amino acids long. Trimming pared 5 bases from V and 0 bases from J, leaving 23 bases between. The data were obtained in a study of T cell repertoires in cytomegalovirus infection. Study-wide background: Public TCR beta signature analysis indicated the presence of both CMV infection and matching HLA type. General observations from the study: It was HLA-C-restricted CMV-specific TCR beta clonotypes that dominated the response ex vivo.

Input material: PBMCs. The source of this sequence is a human donor in good health (CMV status not recorded). Some clones in this sample may be carry-over from other donors' samples. This sequence joins TRBV12-3 or TRBV12-4 and TRBJ2-1, with a weak D call TRBD2 (7 bases). The CDR3 region has the DNA TGTGCCAGCAGTGCTCGGATCGGCGGGGGCACCATCTCCTACAATGAGCAGTTCTTC. This encodes CASSARIGGGTISYNEQFF.